The 28 T cell receptor beta chains in this list originate from one sample, sequenced in a study of cytomegalovirus exposure and HLA in healthy donors. Primers included in the PCR were 60 Vbeta and 13 Jbeta primers. Method: immunoSEQ multiplex PCR; TCRdb's copy keeps in-frame clones and lacks some. Of 79,000 or so clones listed, under 85% are singletons. Sample: PBMCs. The receptors here all came from a woman between 35 and 50 years old in good health and CMV-seropositive.

In the case of this clone: Other DNA sequences in this sample translate to the same CDR3. The chain combines TRBV28 with TRBJ2-7, with D possibly matching TRBD1 (5 bases). CDR1 MDHEN and CDR2 SYDVKM come from the germline V gene. The CDR3 spans 12 residues. V was shortened by 6 bases and J by 3 bases, with 9 bases between the two germline ends. The CDR3 bases are TGTGCCAGCAGCCTGACAGTCTACGAGCAGTACTTC. Translated, it gives CASSLTVYEQYF.

V gene TRBV4-3 combines with J gene TRBJ2-5, with TRBD1 matching 9 bases. J gave up 5 bases and V 0 bases, and 4 bases lay outside the gene matches. Germline values: CDR1 LGHNA, CDR2 YSLEER. This CDR3 is 15 amino acids long. The CDR3 is CASSQDGTGRETQYF. DNA for the CDR3: TGCGCCAGCAGCCAAGATGGGACAGGGCGTGAGACCCAGTACTTC.

This clone showed up many times. The V and J genes are TRBV7-2 and TRBJ1-1, with 8 bases aligning to TRBD1. J lost 0 bases, V lost 4 bases, and 1 base had no gene match. Germline-derived CDR1 and CDR2 are SGHTA and FQGNSA. The CDR3 sequence is 14 residues long. CDR3 protein: CASSSDRVNTEAFF. In nucleotides, the CDR3 is TGTGCCAGCAGCTCGGACAGGGTGAACACTGAAGCTTTCTTT.

V is TRBV19 and J is TRBJ2-7, with 10 bases aligning to TRBD1. Germline loops: CDR1 LNHDA, CDR2 SQIVND (reference sequence). Trimming cost V 5 bases and J 2 bases; bases outside gene matches: 18. The CDR3 loop spans 19 amino acids. The CDR3 reads CASSHTPLLVGQGAYEQYF. Here the CDR3 DNA reads TGTGCCAGTAGTCATACCCCCCTCCTGGTAGGACAGGGGGCCTACGAGCAGTACTTC.

CDR3 sequence (DNA): TGTGCCAGTAGTTCAGGGGGCGCGTCTAACTATGGCTACACCTTC. Its protein is CASSSGGASNYGYTF. V usage is TRBV19 and J usage is TRBJ1-2, with 8 bases identical to TRBD1. The CDR3 is 15 amino acids. V shed 5 bases and J 0 bases; nucleotides not matched to a gene: 5. CDR1 is LNHDA and CDR2 is SQIVND in the germline V gene (reference sequence). Using reference TRBV19 and TRBJ1-2 for the parts outside the CDR3, the full variable domain is DGGITQSPKYLFRKEGQNVTLSCEQNLNHDAMYWYRQDPGQGLRLIYYSQIVNDFQKGDIAEGYSVSREKKESFPLTVTSAQKNPTAFYLCASSSGGASNYGYTFGSGTRLTVV.

With respect to this clone: Other DNA sequences in the sample encode the same CDR3. The chain recombines TRBV27 with TRBJ1-1, with 7 nucleotides matching TRBD1. Germline-derived CDR1 and CDR2 are MNHEY and SMNVEV (reference sequence). There are 14 residues in the CDR3. V lost 5 bases and J lost 1; bases outside the gene matches: 4. CDR3 coding DNA: TGTGCCAGCAGTGCGACAGGGCGGAACACTGAAGCTTTCTTT. Translation gives CASSATGRNTEAFF.

The V and J genes are TRBV30 and TRBJ2-7; 13 nucleotides match TRBD2. From germline, CDR1 is GTSNPN and CDR2 SVGIG (reference sequence). The ends lost 5 bases at V and 3 bases at J; junction bases unmatched: 10. CDR3 length: 16 amino acids. The CDR3 protein is CAWELAGGHILYEQYF. CDR3 bases: TGTGCCTGGGAACTAGCGGGAGGGCATATCCTCTACGAGCAGTACTTC.

The chain is built from TRBV6-5 and TRBJ2-1; D may be TRBD2 (5 bases). This CDR3 has 15 residues. V dropped 8 bases and J dropped 6 bases, with 20 bases sitting between them. The germline gives CDR1 MNHEY, CDR2 SVGAGI. In DNA form, the CDR3 reads TGTGCCAGCCGTGGGAGTATGAGCCCTTCCAATGAGCAGTTCTTC. This encodes CASRGSMSPSNEQFF.

This chain links TRBV5-1 with TRBJ1-2; TRBD1 matches at 9 bases. Germline trimming cut 6 bases from V and 0 bases from J; bases unmatched to any gene: 9. This CDR3 has 16 residues. From germline, CDR1 is SGHRS and CDR2 YFSETQ. The DNA for the CDR3 is TGCGCCAGCACTCCGGGACAGGGAGCCGCTAACTATGGCTACACCTTC. It codes for CASTPGQGAANYGYTF. Looking up the rest from reference TRBV5-1 and TRBJ1-2 gives the full variable domain: KAGVTQTPRYLIKTRGQQVTLSCSPISGHRSVSWYQQTPGQGLQFLFEYFSETQRNKGNFPGRFSGRQFSNSRSEMNVSTLELGDSALYLCASTPGQGAANYGYTFGSGTRLTVV.

J is TRBJ2-2 and V is TRBV9; tentative D call: TRBD1 (6 bases). The CDR3 runs 15 residues. Germline CDR1 SGDLS, CDR2 YYNGEE. Trimming stripped 0 bases from V and 1 base from J, with 7 bases between. CDR3 region: CASSVGGGNTGELFF. CDR3 DNA sequence: TGTGCCAGCAGCGTAGGAGGGGGGAACACCGGGGAGCTGTTTTTT.

The chain recombines TRBV5-4 with TRBJ2-7; 8 positions match TRBD1. Trimming took 0 bases from V and 2 from J; bases not matched to a gene: 1. The CDR3 extends over 14 amino acids. Germline loops: CDR1 SGHNT, CDR2 YYREEE (reference sequence). In nucleotides, the CDR3 is TGTGCCAGCAGCTTGGAACAGGGGGCCTACGAGCAGTACTTC. Translated: CASSLEQGAYEQYF. Supplemented by reference TRBV5-4 and TRBJ2-7, the full variable domain reads ETGVTQSPTHLIKTRGQQVTLRCSSQSGHNTVSWYQQALGQGPQFIFQYYREEENGRGNFPPRFSGLQFPNYSSELNVNALELDDSALYLCASSLEQGAYEQYFGPGTRLTVT.

V gene TRBV7-2 combines with J gene TRBJ2-7; the D gene is possibly TRBD2 (6 bases). V dropped 7 bases and J dropped 3 bases, with 16 bases sitting between them. Germline CDR1 is SGHTA and CDR2 is FQGNSA. The CDR3 totals 14 residues. The CDR3 sequence: CASTTDGTLYEQYF. CDR3 sequence (DNA): TGTGCCAGCACCACCGACGGGACTCTCTACGAGCAGTACTTC.

This clone occurred a few times. The chain couples TRBV4-3 to TRBJ1-1, with a weak D call TRBD1 (5 bases). The CDR3 covers 15 residues. From germline, CDR1 is LGHNA and CDR2 YSLEER. V dropped 0 bases and J dropped 4 bases, with 12 bases sitting between them. The CDR3 DNA follows: TGCGCCAGCAGCCAAGATTGGCAGGGAACCACTGAAGCTTTCTTT. Its translation: CASSQDWQGTTEAFF.

The chain couples TRBV6-1 to TRBJ2-7; D is perhaps TRBD2 (6 bases). Germline assignment: CDR1 MNHNS and CDR2 SASEGT. Trimming pared 3 bases from V and 2 bases from J, leaving 8 bases between. The CDR3 is made up of 13 amino acids. CDR3 loop: CASSEGGAYEQYF. The DNA for the CDR3 is TGTGCCAGCAGTGAGGGGGGAGCCTACGAGCAGTACTTC.

The chain uses TRBV29-1 and TRBJ2-1; 7 positions agree with TRBD2. The CDR3 has 12 residues. The germline CDR1 and CDR2 sequences are SQVTM and ANQGSEA. V gave up 4 bases and J gave up 6 bases; unmatched junction bases: 3. In DNA, the CDR3 is TGCAGCGTTGTTCGGACTAGCAATGAGCAGTTCTTC. Translating gives CSVVRTSNEQFF.

The chain employs TRBV9 and TRBJ2-5; D may be TRBD1 (6 bases). Germline assignment: CDR1 SGDLS and CDR2 YYNGEE. This CDR3 has 15 amino acids. With 5 bases removed from V and 2 bases from J, the gap between germline ends came to 16 bases. CDR3 nucleotide sequence: TGTGCCAGCAGTCACCGGGACACACCACAAGAGACCCAGTACTTC. This sequence encodes CASSHRDTPQETQYF.

In DNA form, the CDR3 reads TGCGCCAGCAGCGAAATGCAGGTTAACACTGAAGCTTTCTTT. This sequence encodes CASSEMQVNTEAFF. The chain links TRBV5-1 to TRBJ1-1; no firm D call. Germline CDR1 is SGHRS and CDR2 is YFSETQ. The ends were cut back, 4 bases at V and 2 bases at J, with 12 bases in the middle. The CDR3 is 14 residues long.

The chain couples TRBV10-3 to TRBJ2-3; possible D gene TRBD2, 6 bases. V lost 6 bases to trimming and J lost 8 bases, with 15 bases between them. CDR1 and CDR2 (germline): ENHRY, SYGVKD. This CDR3 has 13 amino acids. CDR3 in amino acids: CAIRKENGGTQYF. CDR3 DNA: TGTGCCATCAGGAAGGAGAACGGGGGTACGCAGTATTTT.

The chain joins TRBV4-2 to TRBJ2-4; 10 bases map to TRBD1. This CDR3 contains 15 residues. The germline CDR1 and CDR2 sequences are LGHNA and YNFKEQ. V shed 2 bases and J 4 bases; nucleotides not matched to a gene: 2. In nucleotides, the CDR3 is TGTGCCAGCAGCCAAACGGGACAGGGGAAAAACATTCAGTACTTC. This gives the protein CASSQTGQGKNIQYF.

The J gene is TRBJ1-5, the V gene TRBV4-1; a weak D match, TRBD1 (6 bases). Per the germline V gene, CDR1 is MGHRA and CDR2 is YSYEKL. V lost 3 bases to trimming and J lost 7 bases, with 13 bases between them. The CDR3 spans 14 residues. DNA of the CDR3: TGCGCCAGCAGCCAGCTCGACAGGTTGCAGCCCCAGCATTTT. Its translation: CASSQLDRLQPQHF.

In this sample, this clone turned up a few times. The chain recombines TRBV7-8 with TRBJ2-3; D unclear. Trimming removed 6 bases at V and 4 bases at J, with 20 bases between. Germline V gives CDR1 SGHVS, CDR2 FQNEAQ. CDR3 size: 16 residues. The CDR3 sequence is CASSQALRFNPDTQYF. CDR3 in DNA: TGTGCCAGCAGTCAAGCATTGCGGTTCAACCCAGATACGCAGTATTTT. Filled out from reference TRBV7-8 and TRBJ2-3, the complete variable domain reads GAGVSQSPRYKVAKRGQDVALRCDPISGHVSLFWYQQALGQGPEFLTYFQNEAQLDKSGLPSDRFFAERPEGSVSTLKIQRTQQEDSAVYLCASSQALRFNPDTQYFGPGTRLTVL.

J is TRBJ1-3 and V is TRBV9; D call uncertain. The germline V and J ends were trimmed by 4 bases and 2 bases, with 13 bases remaining between them. CDR1 is SGDLS, CDR2 YYNGEE, per germline. This CDR3 contains 15 residues. The CDR3 is CASSPQSVPGNTIYF. The CDR3 bases are TGTGCCAGCAGCCCCCAATCGGTTCCTGGAAACACCATATATTTT.

V and J are TRBV25-1 and TRBJ1-1, with 9 nucleotides matching TRBD1. The CDR3 is 13 residues long. V trimming: 5 bases; J trimming: 8 bases; junction bases outside the gene matches: 6. Germline V gene lookup returns CDR1 MGHDK and CDR2 SYGVNS. The CDR3 DNA sequence: TGTGCCAGCAGTTCCGGGACAGGGAGAGAAGCTTTCTTT. Protein product: CASSSGTGREAFF.

The J gene is TRBJ1-2, the V gene TRBV4-2; D uncertain. Between the trimmed V and J ends, which lost 0 bases and 5 bases, there was a span of 13 bases. This CDR3 has 15 residues. In germline, CDR1 is LGHNA, CDR2 YNFKEQ. The chain's CDR3 is CASSQEVSQSYGYTF. The CDR3 nucleotides read TGTGCCAGCAGCCAAGAAGTTTCGCAGTCTTATGGCTACACCTTC.

The chain joins TRBV7-2 to TRBJ2-5, with 7 bases matching TRBD1. Per the germline V gene, CDR1 is SGHTA and CDR2 is FQGNSA. The CDR3 has 13 amino acids. Trimming removed 5 bases from V and 5 bases from J; junction bases left unmatched: 5. The CDR3 sequence is CASSPGQMETQYF. In DNA, the CDR3 is TGTGCCAGCAGCCCGGGACAGATGGAGACCCAGTACTTC.

The chain combines TRBV27 with TRBJ1-1; TRBD1 matches 7 bases. The CDR3 extends over 14 amino acids. Germline V gene data show CDR1 as MNHEY and CDR2 as SMNVEV (reference sequence). With 4 bases clipped from V and 1 base from J, the junction kept 3 bases outside the gene matches. CDR3 DNA: TGTGCCAGCAGTTCAAGACAGGGGAACACTGAAGCTTTCTTT. It is translated as CASSSRQGNTEAFF.

V usage is TRBV27 and J usage is TRBJ2-1; 10 bases agree with TRBD1. The CDR3 consists of 15 residues. Trimming removed 5 bases from V and 6 bases from J; junction bases left unmatched: 7. The V gene's germline CDR1 is MNHEY and CDR2 SMNVEV (reference sequence). Written as DNA, the CDR3 is TGTGCCAGCAGTCTCCGGGACAGGGGAACCAATGAGCAGTTCTTC. It encodes CASSLRDRGTNEQFF.

This clone came up a few times. The conserved phenylalanine or tryptophan normally closing the CDR3 is absent here, so this likely arose from a read error. The V call is TRBV2, the J call TRBJ2-7; D gene ambiguous. Germline-derived CDR1 and CDR2 are SNHLY and FYNNEI. This CDR3 is built from 12 residues. Trimming took off 6 bases at V and 4 bases at J, with 10 bases between the two ends. The CDR3 nucleotides read TGTGCCAGCAGAGAGTCAGGATACGAGCAGTACTGC. Translating gives CASRESGYEQYC.